Given below is one T cell receptor beta chain in context. Its matching antigen is unknown. The assay was run at deep level. Libraries were prepared by immunoSEQ multiplex PCR; TCRdb keeps only in-frame clonotypes and omits some of them. The sample includes hundreds of thousands of clones, about 95% seen only once; the top ten take about 0.12%. This record comes from a study of shared clonotypes between healthy human individuals. CD45RO negativity and positive selection for CCR7 defined naive CD8 cells, a population that excluded terminally differentiated effector memory CD45RA+ cells. Study results and limitations: An effect of sequencing depth on clonotype sharing among donors was expected.

This CDR3 is 13 amino acids long. The germline V gene encodes CDR1 SEHNR and CDR2 FQNEAQ (reference sequence). V lost 5 bases, J lost 5 bases, and 12 bases lay in between. Sequenced: naive CD8+ T cells sorted from blood. J is TRBJ2-5 and V is TRBV7-9; D remains ambiguous. This sequence was found in a woman under 40 in good health. The DNA of the CDR3 is TGTGCCAGCAGCCTAGGACCCAAGGAGACCCAGTACTTC. Its translation is CASSLGPKETQYF.